This entry concerns a single TCR beta chain. This sample was taken from a study of T-cell reconstitution after alpha-beta-depleted transplantation in children. A library of TCRbeta sequences, prepared with unique molecular identifiers, was generated. MiXCR, run by TCRdb on the PCR reads, gives a single entry per CDR3 protein. The sample has 200,000 to 250,000 distinct CDR3 sequences; approximately 10% are singletons. Germline trimming cut 0 bases from V and 4 bases from J; bases unmatched to any gene: 4. Germline loops: CDR1 SGHDT, CDR2 YYEEEE. The CDR3 is 16 amino acids. V and J are TRBV5-6 and TRBJ2-1, with 10 bases identical to TRBD2. The receptor was isolated from a human donor who donated a stem cell graft to a child with acute lymphoblastic leukemia. The specimen comprised PBMCs from the stem cell graft donor, sampled from the stem cell graft. As DNA, the CDR3 is TGTGCCAGCAGCTTGGAGCGGGGGGGGCCATACAATGAGCAGTTCTTC. This codes for CASSLERGGPYNEQFF.